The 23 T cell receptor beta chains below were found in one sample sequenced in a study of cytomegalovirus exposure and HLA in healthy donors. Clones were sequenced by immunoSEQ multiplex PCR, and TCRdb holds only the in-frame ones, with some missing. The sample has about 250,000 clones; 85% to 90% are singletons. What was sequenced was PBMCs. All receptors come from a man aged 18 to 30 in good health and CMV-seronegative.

Here the CDR3 reads CASSSGTDTGELFF. In nucleotides, the CDR3 is TGTGCCAGCAGTTCCGGGACAGACACCGGGGAGCTGTTTTTT. The chain is built from TRBV28 and TRBJ2-2; 7 nucleotides match TRBD1. CDR1 MDHEN and CDR2 SYDVKM come from the germline V gene. CDR3 length: 14 amino acids. J was trimmed by 3 bases and V by 4 bases; bases with no gene match: 2.

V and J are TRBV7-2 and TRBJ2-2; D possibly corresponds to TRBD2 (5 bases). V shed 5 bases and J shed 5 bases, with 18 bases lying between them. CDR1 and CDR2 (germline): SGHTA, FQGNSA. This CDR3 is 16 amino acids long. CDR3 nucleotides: TGTGCCAGCAGCGCTTCCGGACTCTTATCTACCGGGGAGCTGTTTTTT. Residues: CASSASGLLSTGELFF.

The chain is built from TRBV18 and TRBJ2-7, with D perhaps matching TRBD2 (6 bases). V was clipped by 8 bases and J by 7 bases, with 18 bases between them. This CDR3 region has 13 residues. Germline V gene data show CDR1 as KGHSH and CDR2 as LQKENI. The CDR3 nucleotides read TGTGCCAGCGCCCCGGGACTCACCCTTGAGCAGTACTTC. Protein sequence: CASAPGLTLEQYF.

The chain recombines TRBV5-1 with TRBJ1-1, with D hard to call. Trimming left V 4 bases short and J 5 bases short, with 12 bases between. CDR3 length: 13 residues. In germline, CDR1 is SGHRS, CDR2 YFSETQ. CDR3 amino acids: CASSPYMRTEAFF. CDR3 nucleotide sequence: TGCGCCAGCAGCCCCTACATGAGGACTGAAGCTTTCTTT.

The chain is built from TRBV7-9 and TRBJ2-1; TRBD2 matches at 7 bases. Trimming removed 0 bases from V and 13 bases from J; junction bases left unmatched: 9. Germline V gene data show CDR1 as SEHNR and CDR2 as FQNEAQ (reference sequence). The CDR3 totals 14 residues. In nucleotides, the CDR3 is TGTGCCAGCAGCTTAGCGATCGGGGAGGGAGCACAGTTCTTC. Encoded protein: CASSLAIGEGAQFF.

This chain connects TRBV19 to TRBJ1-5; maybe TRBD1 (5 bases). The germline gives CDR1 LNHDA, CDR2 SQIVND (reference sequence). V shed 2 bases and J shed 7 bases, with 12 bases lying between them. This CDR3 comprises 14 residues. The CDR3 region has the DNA TGTGCCAGTAGTATACCGGTAGGGGTCCAGCCCCAGCATTTT. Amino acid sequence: CASSIPVGVQPQHF.

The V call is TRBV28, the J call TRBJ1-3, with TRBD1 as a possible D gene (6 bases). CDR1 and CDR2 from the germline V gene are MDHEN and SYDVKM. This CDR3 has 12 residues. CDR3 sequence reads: CATSGGGNTIYF. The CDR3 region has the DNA TGTGCGACCTCGGGGGGCGGAAACACCATATATTTT.

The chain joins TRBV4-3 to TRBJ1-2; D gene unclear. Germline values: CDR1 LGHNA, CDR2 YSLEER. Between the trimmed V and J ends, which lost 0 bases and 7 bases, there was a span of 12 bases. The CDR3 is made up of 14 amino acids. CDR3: CASSQEDRVRGYTF. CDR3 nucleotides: TGCGCCAGCAGCCAAGAAGATCGGGTACGTGGCTACACCTTC.

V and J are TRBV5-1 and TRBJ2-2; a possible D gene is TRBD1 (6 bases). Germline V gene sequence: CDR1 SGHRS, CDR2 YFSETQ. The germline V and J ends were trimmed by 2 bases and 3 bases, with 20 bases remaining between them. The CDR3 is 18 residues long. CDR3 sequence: CASSLLAQGNGYTGELFF. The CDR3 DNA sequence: TGCGCCAGCAGCTTATTGGCTCAGGGGAATGGGTACACCGGGGAGCTGTTTTTT.

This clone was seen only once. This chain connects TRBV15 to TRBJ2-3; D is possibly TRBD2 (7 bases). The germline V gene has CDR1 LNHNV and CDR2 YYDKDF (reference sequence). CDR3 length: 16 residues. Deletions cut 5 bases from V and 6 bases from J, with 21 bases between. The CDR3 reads CATSVFKGGGADTQYF. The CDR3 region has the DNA TGTGCCACCAGCGTTTTCAAAGGGGGGGGAGCGGATACGCAGTATTTT.

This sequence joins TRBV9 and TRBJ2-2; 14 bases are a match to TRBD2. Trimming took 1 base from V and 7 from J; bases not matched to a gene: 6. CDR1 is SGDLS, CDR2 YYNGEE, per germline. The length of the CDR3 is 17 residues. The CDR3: CASSVTGTSGGNGELFF. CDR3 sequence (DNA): TGTGCCAGCAGCGTAACCGGGACTAGCGGGGGAAACGGGGAGCTGTTTTTT.

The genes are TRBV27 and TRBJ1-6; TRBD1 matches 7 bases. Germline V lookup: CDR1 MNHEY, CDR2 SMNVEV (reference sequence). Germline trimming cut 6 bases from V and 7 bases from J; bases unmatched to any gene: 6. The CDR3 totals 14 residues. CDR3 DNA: TGTGCCAGCAGACCGACAGGGATAAATTCACCCCTCCACTTT. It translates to CASRPTGINSPLHF.

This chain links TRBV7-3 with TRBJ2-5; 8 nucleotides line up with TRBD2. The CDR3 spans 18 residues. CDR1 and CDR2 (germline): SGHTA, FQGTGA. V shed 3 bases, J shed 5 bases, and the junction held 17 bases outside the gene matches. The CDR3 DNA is TGTGCCAGCAGCTTCCGGGTCCAGCGGGAGAACGTCGGGGAGACCCAGTACTTC. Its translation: CASSFRVQRENVGETQYF.

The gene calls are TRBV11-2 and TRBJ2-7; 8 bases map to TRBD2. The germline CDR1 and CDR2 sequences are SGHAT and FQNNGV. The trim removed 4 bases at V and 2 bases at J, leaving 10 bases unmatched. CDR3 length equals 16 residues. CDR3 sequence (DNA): TGTGCCAGCAGCTCGGGGGGGGCAGGGAGTCCCTACGAGCAGTACTTC. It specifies CASSSGGAGSPYEQYF.

The CDR3 loop reads CASSPPPGQGAGEQYF. The CDR3 coding sequence is TGTGCCAGCAGCCCCCCGCCGGGACAGGGGGCGGGGGAGCAGTACTTC. The chain couples TRBV11-2 to TRBJ2-7; the match to TRBD1 covers 12 bases. The CDR3 covers 16 residues. The trim removed 5 bases at V and 7 bases at J, leaving 12 bases unmatched. Germline V gives CDR1 SGHAT, CDR2 FQNNGV.

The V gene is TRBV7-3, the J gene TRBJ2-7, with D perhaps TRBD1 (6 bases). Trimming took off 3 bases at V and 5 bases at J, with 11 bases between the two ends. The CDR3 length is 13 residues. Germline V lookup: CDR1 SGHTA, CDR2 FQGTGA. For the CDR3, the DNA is TGTGCCAGCAGCTTTGGGGGCGTAGACGAGCAGTACTTC. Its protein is CASSFGGVDEQYF.

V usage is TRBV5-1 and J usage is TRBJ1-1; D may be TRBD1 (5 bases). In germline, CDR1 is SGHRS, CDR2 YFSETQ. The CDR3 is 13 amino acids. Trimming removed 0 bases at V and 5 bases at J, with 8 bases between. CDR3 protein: CASSLVQGTEAFF. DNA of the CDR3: TGCGCCAGCAGCTTGGTTCAGGGAACTGAAGCTTTCTTT.

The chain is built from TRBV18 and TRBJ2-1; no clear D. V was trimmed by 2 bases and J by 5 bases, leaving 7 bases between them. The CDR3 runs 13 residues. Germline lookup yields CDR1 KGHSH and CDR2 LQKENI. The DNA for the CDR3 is TGTGCCAGCTCACCAATGGTAGACAATGAGCAGTTCTTC. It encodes CASSPMVDNEQFF. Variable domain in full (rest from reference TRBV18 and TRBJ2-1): NAGVMQNPRHLVRRRGQEARLRCSPMKGHSHVYWYRQLPEEGLKFMVYLQKENIIDESGMPKERFSAEFPKEGPSILRIQQVVRGDSAAYFCASSPMVDNEQFFGPGTRLTVL.

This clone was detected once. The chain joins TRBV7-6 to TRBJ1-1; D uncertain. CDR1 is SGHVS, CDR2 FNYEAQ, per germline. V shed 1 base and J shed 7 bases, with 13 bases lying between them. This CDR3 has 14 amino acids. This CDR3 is CASSLDRGRSEAFF. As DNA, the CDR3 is TGTGCCAGCAGCTTAGATCGTGGTAGGAGTGAAGCTTTCTTT. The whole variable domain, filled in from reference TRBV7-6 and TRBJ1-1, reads GAGVSQSPRYKVTKRGQDVALRCDPISGHVSLYWYRQALGQGPEFLTYFNYEAQQDKSGLPNDRFSAERPEGSISTLTIQRTEQRDSAMYRCASSLDRGRSEAFFGQGTRLTVV.

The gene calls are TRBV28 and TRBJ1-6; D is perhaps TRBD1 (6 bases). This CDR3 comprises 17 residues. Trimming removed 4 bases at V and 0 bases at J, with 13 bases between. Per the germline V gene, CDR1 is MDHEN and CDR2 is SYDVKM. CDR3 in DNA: TGTGCCAGCAGTTCTTCAGGGGCTAGCTCCTATAATTCACCCCTCCACTTT. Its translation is CASSSSGASSYNSPLHF.

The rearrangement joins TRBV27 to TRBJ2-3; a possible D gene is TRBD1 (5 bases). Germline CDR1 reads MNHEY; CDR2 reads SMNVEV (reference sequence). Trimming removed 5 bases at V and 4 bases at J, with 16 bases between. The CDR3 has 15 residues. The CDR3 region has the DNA TGTGCCAGCAGTCCGTGGGGCCTCGTCGCAGATACGCAGTATTTT. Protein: CASSPWGLVADTQYF.

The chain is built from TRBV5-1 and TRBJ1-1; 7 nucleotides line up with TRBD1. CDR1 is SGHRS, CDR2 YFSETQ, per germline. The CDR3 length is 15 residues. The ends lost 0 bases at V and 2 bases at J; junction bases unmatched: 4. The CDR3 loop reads CASSLEDRTNTEAFF. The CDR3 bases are TGCGCCAGCAGCTTGGAGGACAGGACAAACACTGAAGCTTTCTTT.

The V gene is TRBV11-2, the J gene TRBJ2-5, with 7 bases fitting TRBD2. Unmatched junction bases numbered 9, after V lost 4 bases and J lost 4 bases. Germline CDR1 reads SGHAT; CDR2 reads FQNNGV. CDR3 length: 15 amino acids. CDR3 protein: CASSSRVGTIETQYF. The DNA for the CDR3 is TGTGCCAGCAGCTCCAGGGTGGGGACTATAGAGACCCAGTACTTC.